The TCR beta chain described here comes from a study of OX40 agonist ivuxolimab in advanced cancers. Overall study results and limits: Patients with a partial response at 0.1-3.0 mg/kg had among the lowest clonal expansion. Low normalized T-cell clonal expansion also characterized some of the nonresponders. The specificity for antigen of the expanded peripheral T cells was not determined.

Worth noting for this clone: Its cognate antigen is unknown.

Profiled with immunoSEQ multiplex PCR; TCRdb holds only in-frame clones, not every one. The repertoire consists of 50,000 to 75,000 clones, with about 90% occurring once and the leading ten covering about 5.6%. With 3 bases clipped from V and 6 bases from J, the junction kept 9 bases outside the gene matches. Germline V gene sequence: CDR1 MNHNS, CDR2 SASEGT. CDR3 length: 16 amino acids. The specimen was CD4+ or CD8+ T cells sorted from blood, collected in a trial of the OX40 agonist ivuxolimab. V usage is TRBV6-1 and J usage is TRBJ2-2; 8 bases fit TRBD2. The TCR comes from an adult with an advanced solid tumor such as melanoma, head and neck, liver or kidney cancer. DNA of the CDR3: TGTGCCAGCAGTGACCTCCCGGGACTAGTGGCCGGGGAGCTGTTTTTT. It codes for CASSDLPGLVAGELFF.